The clone carrying this TCR beta chain was counted only a few times. The antigen remains undetermined. These data come from a study of regulatory T cells in long-lasting Graves disease. Study results and limitations: Whereas new patients shared 966 public clonotypes, persistent patients shared more, at under 3,500.

Through Arm-PCR of CDR3 regions and iRepertoire HTBI primers, TCR beta libraries were built. Each CDR3 protein is one row after TCRdb ran MiXCR on the multiplex PCR reads. The sample holds 450,000 or so distinct CDR3 sequences, 20% seen once. Regarding time point: persistent/refractory GD, antithyroid drugs over 5 years with positive TRAb. PBMC RNA was the source of the TCR library. One endocrinology department in Xi'an, China, was where patients came from. The input for sequencing was peripheral blood mononuclear cells (PBMCs), taken when the disease was refractory, from a patient treated with antithyroid drugs. The receptor was isolated from a female donor with Graves disease.

CDR3 sequence (DNA): TGTGCCAGCTCCCAGCCGGGGACAGCCTGGTACGAGCAGTACTTC. This gives the protein CASSQPGTAWYEQYF. The chain uses TRBV7-9 and TRBJ2-7; 7 bases fit TRBD1. The V gene end was trimmed by 8 bases and the J gene end by 4 bases; junction bases not matched to a gene: 14. From germline, CDR1 is SEHNR and CDR2 FQNEAQ (reference sequence). This CDR3 has 15 amino acids.